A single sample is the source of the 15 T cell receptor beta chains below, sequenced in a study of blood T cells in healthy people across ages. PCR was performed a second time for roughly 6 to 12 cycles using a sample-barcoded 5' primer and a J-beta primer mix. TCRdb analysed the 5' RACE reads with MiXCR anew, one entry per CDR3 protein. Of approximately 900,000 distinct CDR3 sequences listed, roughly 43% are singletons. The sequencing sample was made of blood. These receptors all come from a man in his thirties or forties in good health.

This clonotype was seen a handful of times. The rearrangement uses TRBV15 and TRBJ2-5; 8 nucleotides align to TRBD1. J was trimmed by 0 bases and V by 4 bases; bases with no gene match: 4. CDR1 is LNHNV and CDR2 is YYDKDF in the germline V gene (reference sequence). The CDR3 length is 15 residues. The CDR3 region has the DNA TGTGCCACCAGCATAAGGGGACAGGACCAAGAGACCCAGTACTTC. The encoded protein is CATSIRGQDQETQYF. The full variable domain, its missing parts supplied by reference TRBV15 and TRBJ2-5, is DAMVIQNPRYQVTQFGKPVTLSCSQTLNHNVMYWYQQKSSQAPKLLFHYYDKDFNNEADTPDNFQSRRPNTSFCFLDIRSPGLGDTAMYLCATSIRGQDQETQYFGPGTRLLVL.

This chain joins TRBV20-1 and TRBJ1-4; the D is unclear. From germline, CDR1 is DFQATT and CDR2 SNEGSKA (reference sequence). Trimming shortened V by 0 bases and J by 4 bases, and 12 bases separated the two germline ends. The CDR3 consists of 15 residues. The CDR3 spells CSARDRGRVNEKLFF. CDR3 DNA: TGCAGTGCTAGAGATAGAGGGCGAGTTAATGAAAAACTGTTTTTT.

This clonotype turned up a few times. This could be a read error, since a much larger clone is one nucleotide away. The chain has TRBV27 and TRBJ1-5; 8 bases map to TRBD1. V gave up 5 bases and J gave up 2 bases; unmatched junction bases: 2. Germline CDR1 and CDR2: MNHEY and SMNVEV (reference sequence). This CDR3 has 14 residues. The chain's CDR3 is CASSVTGGNQPQHF. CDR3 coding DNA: TGTGCCAGCAGTGTGACAGGGGGCAATCAGCCCCAGCATTTT.

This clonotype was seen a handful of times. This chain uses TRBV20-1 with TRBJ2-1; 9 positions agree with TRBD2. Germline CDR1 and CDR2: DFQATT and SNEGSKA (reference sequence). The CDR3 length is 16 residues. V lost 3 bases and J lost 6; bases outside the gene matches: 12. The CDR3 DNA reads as TGCAGTGCTAGGAGGCTTCTAGCGGGGTTGATCAATGAGCAGTTCTTC. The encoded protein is CSARRLLAGLINEQFF.

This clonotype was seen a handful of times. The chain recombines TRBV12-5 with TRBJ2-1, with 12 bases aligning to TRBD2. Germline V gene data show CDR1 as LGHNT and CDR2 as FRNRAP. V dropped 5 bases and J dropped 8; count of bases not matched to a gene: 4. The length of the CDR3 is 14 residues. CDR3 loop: CASGLAGGPYEQFF. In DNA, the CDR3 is TGTGCTAGTGGTCTAGCGGGGGGGCCCTATGAGCAGTTCTTC.

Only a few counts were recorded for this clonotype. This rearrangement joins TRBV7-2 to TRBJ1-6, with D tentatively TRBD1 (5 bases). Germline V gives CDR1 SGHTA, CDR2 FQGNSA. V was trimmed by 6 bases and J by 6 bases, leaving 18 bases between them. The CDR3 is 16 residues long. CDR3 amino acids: CASSLAPGLLNSPLHF. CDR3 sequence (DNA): TGTGCCAGCAGTCTAGCGCCGGGGCTTCTTAATTCACCCCTCCACTTT. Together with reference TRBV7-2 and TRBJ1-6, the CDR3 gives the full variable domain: GAGVSQSPSNKVTEKGKDVELRCDPISGHTALYWYRQSLGQGLEFLIYFQGNSAPDKSGLPSDRFSAERTGGSVSTLTIQRTQQEDSAVYLCASSLAPGLLNSPLHFGNGTRLTVT.

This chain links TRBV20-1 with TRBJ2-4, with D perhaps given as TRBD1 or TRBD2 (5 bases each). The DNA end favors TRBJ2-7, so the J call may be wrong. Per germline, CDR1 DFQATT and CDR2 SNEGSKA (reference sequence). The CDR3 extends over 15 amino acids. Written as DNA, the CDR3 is TGCAGTGCTCCATCTCCTCCCGGGACCGCCTGCGAGCAGTACTTC. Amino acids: CSAPSPPGTACEQYF.

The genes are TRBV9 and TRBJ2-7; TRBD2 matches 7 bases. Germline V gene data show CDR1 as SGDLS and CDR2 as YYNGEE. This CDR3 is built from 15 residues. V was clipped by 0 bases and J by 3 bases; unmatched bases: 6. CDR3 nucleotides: TGTGCCAGCAGCGTAGGGCCCCTAGCGGACTACGAGCAGTACTTC. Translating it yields CASSVGPLADYEQYF. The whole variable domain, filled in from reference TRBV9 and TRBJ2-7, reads DSGVTQTPKHLITATGQRVTLRCSPRSGDLSVYWYQQSLDQGLQFLIQYYNGEERAKGNILERFSAQQFPDLHSELNLSSLELGDSALYFCASSVGPLADYEQYFGPGTRLTVT.

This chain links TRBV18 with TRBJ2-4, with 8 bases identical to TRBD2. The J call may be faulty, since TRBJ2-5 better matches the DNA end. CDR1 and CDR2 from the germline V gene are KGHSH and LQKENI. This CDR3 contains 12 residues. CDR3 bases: TGTGCCAGCTCAAGACTAGCGGAGACCCAGTACTTC. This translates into CASSRLAETQYF.

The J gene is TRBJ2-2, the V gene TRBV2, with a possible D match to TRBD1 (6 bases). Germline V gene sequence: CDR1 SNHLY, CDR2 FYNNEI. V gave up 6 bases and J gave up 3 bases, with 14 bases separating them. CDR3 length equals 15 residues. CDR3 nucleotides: TGTGCCAGCAGGATGCCGGGACAAGACACCGGGGAGCTGTTTTTT. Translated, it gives CASRMPGQDTGELFF.

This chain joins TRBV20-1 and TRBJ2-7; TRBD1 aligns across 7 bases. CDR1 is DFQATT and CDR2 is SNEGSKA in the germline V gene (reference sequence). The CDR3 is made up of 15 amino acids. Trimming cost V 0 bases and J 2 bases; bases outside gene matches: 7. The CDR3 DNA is TGCAGTGCTAGAGATCCCCGGGACAGACCCTACGAGCAGTACTTC. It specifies CSARDPRDRPYEQYF.

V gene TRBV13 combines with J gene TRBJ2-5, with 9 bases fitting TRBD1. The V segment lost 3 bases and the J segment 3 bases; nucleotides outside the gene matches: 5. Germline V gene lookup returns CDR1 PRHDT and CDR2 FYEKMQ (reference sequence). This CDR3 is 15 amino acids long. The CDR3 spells CASSLGGQGEETQYF. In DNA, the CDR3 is TGTGCCAGCAGCTTGGGGGGACAGGGCGAAGAGACCCAGTACTTC.

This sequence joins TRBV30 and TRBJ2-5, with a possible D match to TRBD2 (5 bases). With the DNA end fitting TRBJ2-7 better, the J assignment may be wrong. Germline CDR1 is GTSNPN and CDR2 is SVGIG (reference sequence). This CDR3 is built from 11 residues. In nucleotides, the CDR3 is TGTGCCTGGAGTGTCGGGGTCGAGCAGTACTTC. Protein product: CAWSVGVEQYF.

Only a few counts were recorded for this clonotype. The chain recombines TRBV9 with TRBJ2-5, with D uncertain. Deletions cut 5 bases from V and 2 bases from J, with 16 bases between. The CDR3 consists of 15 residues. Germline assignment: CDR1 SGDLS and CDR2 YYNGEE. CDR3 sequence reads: CASSQDVGSQETQYF. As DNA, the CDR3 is TGTGCCAGCAGTCAAGATGTGGGATCTCAAGAGACCCAGTACTTC.

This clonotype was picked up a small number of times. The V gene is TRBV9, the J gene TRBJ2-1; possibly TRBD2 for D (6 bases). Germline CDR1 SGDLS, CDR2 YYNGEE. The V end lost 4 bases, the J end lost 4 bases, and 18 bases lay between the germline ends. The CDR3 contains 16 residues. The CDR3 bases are TGTGCCAGCAGCCCCCTAGGAGGGCAGGGATACAATGAGCAGTTCTTC. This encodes CASSPLGGQGYNEQFF.